The 22 T cell receptor beta chains presented below share a single source sample, sequenced in a study of blood T cell repertoires in COVID-19. Sequencing was performed with immunoSEQ multiplex PCR; in TCRdb, only in-frame clones are kept and a portion is missing. The table has approximately 500,000 clones, around 89% seen once. The sequenced material came from PBMCs or T cells enriched from blood (not recorded which). Receptors were obtained from a woman in her thirties or forties who had recovered from COVID-19.

The rearrangement uses TRBV5-4 and TRBJ2-5; TRBD1 matches 9 bases. CDR1 is SGHNT, CDR2 YYREEE, per germline (reference sequence). V was pared by 5 bases and J by 5 bases, with 10 bases of the junction left unmatched. The CDR3 sequence is 15 residues long. In DNA, the CDR3 is TGTGCCAGCAGTATTGGCTGGACAGGGGCGGAGACCCAGTACTTC. Protein: CASSIGWTGAETQYF. The whole variable domain, remainder taken from reference TRBV5-4 and TRBJ2-5, is ETGVTQSPTHLIKTRGQQVTLRCSSQSGHNTVSWYQQALGQGPQFIFQYYREEENGRGNFPPRFSGLQFPNYSSELNVNALELDDSALYLCASSIGWTGAETQYFGPGTRLLVL.

V usage is TRBV11-2 and J usage is TRBJ2-5, with 10 bases identical to TRBD2. Germline assignment: CDR1 SGHAT and CDR2 FQNNGV. V lost 3 bases, J lost 1 base, and 5 bases stayed unmatched. The CDR3 is made up of 16 amino acids. As DNA, the CDR3 is TGTGCCAGCAGCTTCCTAGCGGGAGCTCTCCAAGAGACCCAGTACTTC. As protein: CASSFLAGALQETQYF.

This chain joins TRBV5-1 and TRBJ1-1, with 8 positions matching TRBD1. After removal of 2 bases from V and 2 bases from J, the junction contained 5 bases not matched to a gene. CDR1 is SGHRS and CDR2 is YFSETQ in the germline V gene. The CDR3 is 15 amino acids. This chain's CDR3 is CASSLSTGANTEAFF. The CDR3 DNA follows: TGCGCCAGCAGCTTATCGACAGGGGCCAACACTGAAGCTTTCTTT.

This rearrangement joins TRBV6-5 to TRBJ2-7; 7 nucleotides align to TRBD2. The length of the CDR3 is 15 residues. V gave up 6 bases and J gave up 2 bases; unmatched junction bases: 10. CDR1 is MNHEY, CDR2 SVGAGI, per germline. The CDR3 DNA sequence: TGTGCCAGCAGAACGGGGGTGGGAGGGCCCTACGAGCAGTACTTC. It specifies CASRTGVGGPYEQYF.

V and J are TRBV5-5 and TRBJ1-2; D uncertain. Germline V gene sequence: CDR1 SGHKS, CDR2 YYEKEE (reference sequence). V shed 2 bases and J shed 8 bases, with 13 bases lying between them. The CDR3 loop spans 13 amino acids. In nucleotides, the CDR3 is TGTGCCAGCAGCTTAACGGGAGACTCCGGCTACACCTTC. It yields the protein CASSLTGDSGYTF.

Only one count was recorded for this clone. The chain links TRBV7-9 to TRBJ2-7; 7 positions match TRBD1. This CDR3 is built from 14 residues. V trimming: 5 bases; J trimming: 6 bases; junction bases outside the gene matches: 10. The germline gives CDR1 SEHNR, CDR2 FQNEAQ (reference sequence). The CDR3 region has the DNA TGTGCCAGCAGCCCCGGGACAGAAGGTGGCGAGCAGTACTTC. Encoded protein: CASSPGTEGGEQYF.

The chain combines TRBV30 with TRBJ2-4; D possibly corresponds to TRBD1 (5 bases). Germline lookup yields CDR1 GTSNPN and CDR2 SVGIG (reference sequence). V lost 3 bases and J 15 bases, leaving 18 bases between the germline ends. This CDR3 comprises 12 residues. The CDR3 DNA reads as TGTGCCTGGAGCGCAGGGTTTGCAGGGCGGTACTTC. Translating gives CAWSAGFAGRYF. Full variable domain (outside the CDR3, taken from reference TRBV30 and TRBJ2-4): SQTIHQWPATLVQPVGSPLSLECTVEGTSNPNLYWYRQAAGRGLQLLFYSVGIGQISSEVPQNLSASRPQDRQFILSSKKLLLSDSGFYLCAWSAGFAGRYFGAGTRLSVL.

The V and J genes are TRBV12-5 and TRBJ2-2; D ambiguous. Germline assignment: CDR1 LGHNT and CDR2 FRNRAP. V lost 2 bases, J lost 0 bases, and 13 bases lay in between. CDR3 size: 17 residues. CDR3 amino acids: CASGLPRVRANTGELFF. CDR3 nucleotide sequence: TGTGCTAGTGGTTTGCCCCGGGTTAGAGCGAACACCGGGGAGCTGTTTTTT.

The chain uses TRBV19 and TRBJ1-3, with D possibly being TRBD1 (6 bases). Deletions cut 5 bases from V and 0 bases from J, with 14 bases between. Germline V gene data show CDR1 as LNHDA and CDR2 as SQIVND (reference sequence). CDR3 size: 16 residues. CDR3 coding DNA: TGTGCCAGTAGTTCGCCTACAGGGAACTCTGGAAACACCATATATTTT. It specifies CASSSPTGNSGNTIYF.

The rearrangement links TRBV5-1 to TRBJ2-1; D ambiguous. The CDR3 sequence is 14 residues long. The V gene lost 4 bases and the J gene lost 8 bases, with 16 bases spanning the gap. The germline CDR1 and CDR2 sequences are SGHRS and YFSETQ. CDR3 DNA sequence: TGCGCCAGCAGCCCTTTTTCCGCCCGGGATGAGCAGTTCTTC. Protein sequence: CASSPFSARDEQFF.

The chain's CDR3 is CASSAYSGQGYYEQYF. CDR3 sequence (DNA): TGTGCCAGCAGCGCCTATTCAGGACAGGGATACTACGAGCAGTACTTC. V usage is TRBV11-2 and J usage is TRBJ2-7; 8 bases fit TRBD1. V lost 5 bases and J lost 3; bases outside the gene matches: 12. Germline V gene lookup returns CDR1 SGHAT and CDR2 FQNNGV. This CDR3 has 16 amino acids.

In this sample, this clone turned up a few times. The same CDR3 also results from other DNA sequences found in this sample. The V call is TRBV4-3, the J call TRBJ2-2; weak D call: TRBD1 (6 bases). The germline CDR1 and CDR2 sequences are LGHNA and YSLEER. The CDR3 has 15 amino acids. Trimming removed 1 base from V and 2 bases from J, with 8 bases in between. As DNA, the CDR3 is TGCGCCAGCAGCCAAGGACAGGCTAACACCGGGGAGCTGTTTTTT. Translating gives CASSQGQANTGELFF.

This clone came up a few times. The J gene is TRBJ1-1, the V gene TRBV5-4, with 7 bases identical to TRBD1. The CDR3 is made up of 14 amino acids. Germline loops: CDR1 SGHNT, CDR2 YYREEE (reference sequence). The ends lost 1 base at V and 4 bases at J; junction bases unmatched: 4. CDR3: CASSLRGLSTEAFF. The CDR3 nucleotides read TGTGCCAGCAGCTTGAGGGGGCTTAGCACTGAAGCTTTCTTT.

About this clone: Mismatch with germline at one junction end may stem from a read error. The chain joins TRBV6-2 or TRBV6-3 to TRBJ2-7; the D gene is possibly TRBD1 (6 bases). The germline V gene encodes CDR1 MNHEY and CDR2 SVGEGT. The CDR3 is made up of 13 amino acids. CDR3 nucleotide sequence: TGTGCCAGCAGTTACGGGGGCTCCTACGAGCAGTACTTT. This sequence encodes CASSYGGSYEQYF.

The chain couples TRBV5-4 to TRBJ2-1; 8 nucleotides match TRBD2. Trimming cost V 3 bases and J 7 bases; bases outside gene matches: 9. The CDR3 is 15 amino acids. Germline CDR1 reads SGHNT; CDR2 reads YYREEE (reference sequence). DNA for the CDR3: TGTGCCAGCAGCTCAAAGGGGACTAGATGGAATGAGCAGTTCTTC. Translated, it gives CASSSKGTRWNEQFF. Based on the CDR3 plus reference TRBV5-4 and TRBJ2-1, the full variable domain is ETGVTQSPTHLIKTRGQQVTLRCSSQSGHNTVSWYQQALGQGPQFIFQYYREEENGRGNFPPRFSGLQFPNYSSELNVNALELDDSALYLCASSSKGTRWNEQFFGPGTRLTVL.

The genes are TRBV10-2 and TRBJ1-1; possible D gene TRBD1, 5 bases. The CDR3 runs to 13 residues. Germline assignment: CDR1 WSHSY and CDR2 SAAADI. V shed 4 bases and J shed 7 bases, with 13 bases lying between them. The CDR3 reads CASSVGRGGEAFF. CDR3 sequence (DNA): TGCGCCAGCAGTGTGGGGAGGGGAGGTGAAGCTTTCTTT.

The gene calls are TRBV5-6 and TRBJ1-5, with TRBD1 matching over 10 bases. The CDR3 contains 16 residues. Per the germline V gene, CDR1 is SGHDT and CDR2 is YYEEEE. The V and J ends lost 4 bases and 5 bases, in that order; junction bases with no gene match: 9. This CDR3 reads CASSVSGQGGYQPQHF. Written as DNA, the CDR3 is TGTGCCAGCAGCGTCTCAGGACAGGGGGGATATCAGCCCCAGCATTTT. Using reference TRBV5-6 and TRBJ1-5 for the parts outside the CDR3, the full variable domain is DAGVTQSPTHLIKTRGQQVTLRCSPKSGHDTVSWYQQALGQGPQFIFQYYEEEERQRGNFPDRFSGHQFPNYSSELNVNALLLGDSALYLCASSVSGQGGYQPQHFGDGTRLSIL.

The genes are TRBV21-1 and TRBJ2-2; the table's D call TRBD2 went unverified against the DNA. TRBV21-1 is annotated as a pseudogene. This CDR3 has 17 amino acids. The CDR3 loop reads CASSKLRLAEATGELFF. DNA of the CDR3: TGTGCCAGCAGCAAACTTCGACTAGCGGAAGCCACCGGGGAGCTGTTTTTT.

In this sample, this clone turned up a few times. This sequence joins TRBV27 and TRBJ1-5; 7 nucleotides agree with TRBD1. J lost 9 bases, V lost 3 bases, and 8 bases had no gene match. Germline V gives CDR1 MNHEY, CDR2 SMNVEV (reference sequence). This CDR3 has 14 residues. CDR3 sequence: CASSFSTGSLPQHF. The CDR3 DNA follows: TGTGCCAGCAGTTTTTCGACAGGGAGCTTGCCCCAGCATTTT.

In DNA form, the CDR3 reads TGTGCCAGCAGTGGACTAGTGTATAATTCACCCCTCCACTTT. It encodes CASSGLVYNSPLHF. This chain joins TRBV27 and TRBJ1-6; D not certain. Germline V gene data show CDR1 as MNHEY and CDR2 as SMNVEV (reference sequence). The CDR3 loop spans 14 amino acids. V lost 5 bases, J lost 4 bases, and 9 bases lay in between.

The chain uses TRBV18 and TRBJ2-3; 10 bases are a match to TRBD1. In germline, CDR1 is KGHSH, CDR2 LQKENI. Trimming removed 2 bases from V and 0 bases from J; junction bases left unmatched: 2. The CDR3 runs to 16 residues. The CDR3: CASSPRTGGSTDTQYF. CDR3 DNA sequence: TGTGCCAGCTCACCAAGGACAGGGGGGAGCACAGATACGCAGTATTTT.

For the CDR3, the DNA is TGTGCCAGCAGCTTAGCGGCTTGGCGGGATACGCAGTATTTT. Translation: CASSLAAWRDTQYF. The chain employs TRBV7-2 and TRBJ2-3; no firm D call. This CDR3 spans 14 amino acids. From germline, CDR1 is SGHTA and CDR2 FQGNSA. Trimming pared 0 bases from V and 6 bases from J, leaving 10 bases between.